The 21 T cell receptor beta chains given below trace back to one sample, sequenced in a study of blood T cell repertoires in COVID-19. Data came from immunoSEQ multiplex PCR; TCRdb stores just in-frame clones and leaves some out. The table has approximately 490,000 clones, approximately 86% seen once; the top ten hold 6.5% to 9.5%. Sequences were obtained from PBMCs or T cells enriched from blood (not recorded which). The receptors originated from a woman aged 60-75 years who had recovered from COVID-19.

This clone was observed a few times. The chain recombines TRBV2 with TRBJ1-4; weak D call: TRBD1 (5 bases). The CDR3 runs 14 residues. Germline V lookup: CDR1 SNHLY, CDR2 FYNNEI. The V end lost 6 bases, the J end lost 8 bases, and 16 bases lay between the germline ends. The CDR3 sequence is CASSLGRVVEKLFF. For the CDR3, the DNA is TGTGCCAGCAGCCTGGGCAGGGTAGTCGAAAAACTGTTTTTT.

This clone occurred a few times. This CDR3 reads CASITPHPNTGELFF. CDR3 bases: TGTGCCAGCATCACTCCCCATCCCAACACCGGGGAGCTGTTTTTT. This chain connects TRBV7-9 to TRBJ2-2; D uncertain. The CDR3 totals 15 residues. V lost 7 bases and J 2 bases, leaving 14 bases between the germline ends. In germline, CDR1 is SEHNR, CDR2 FQNEAQ (reference sequence).

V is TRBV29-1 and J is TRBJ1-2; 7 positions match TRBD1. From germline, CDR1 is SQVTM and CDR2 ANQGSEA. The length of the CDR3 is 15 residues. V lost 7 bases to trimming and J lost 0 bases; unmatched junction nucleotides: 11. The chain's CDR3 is CSAPVEGATNYGYTF. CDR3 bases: TGCAGCGCCCCCGTGGAGGGGGCCACTAACTATGGCTACACCTTC. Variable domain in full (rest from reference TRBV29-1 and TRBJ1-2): SAVISQKPSRDICQRGTSLTIQCQVDSQVTMMFWYRQQPGQSLTLIATANQGSEATYESGFVIDKFPISRPNLTFSTLTVSNMSPEDSSIYLCSAPVEGATNYGYTFGSGTRLTVV.

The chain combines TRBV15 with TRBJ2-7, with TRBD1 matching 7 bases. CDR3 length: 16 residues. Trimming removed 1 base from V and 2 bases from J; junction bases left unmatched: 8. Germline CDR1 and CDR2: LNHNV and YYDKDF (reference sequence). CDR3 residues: CATSRGGQKFPYEQYV. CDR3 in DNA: TGTGCCACCAGCAGAGGGGGACAGAAGTTCCCCTACGAGCAGTACGTC.

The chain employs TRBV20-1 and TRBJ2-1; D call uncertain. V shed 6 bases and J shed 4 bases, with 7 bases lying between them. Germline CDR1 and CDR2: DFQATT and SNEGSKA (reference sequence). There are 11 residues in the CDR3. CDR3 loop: CSALLYNEQFF. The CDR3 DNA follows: TGCAGTGCCCTCTTATACAATGAGCAGTTCTTC.

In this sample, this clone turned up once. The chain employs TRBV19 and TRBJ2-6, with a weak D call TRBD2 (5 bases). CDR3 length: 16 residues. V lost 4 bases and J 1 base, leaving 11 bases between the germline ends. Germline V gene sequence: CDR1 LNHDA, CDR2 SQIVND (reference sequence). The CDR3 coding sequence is TGTGCCAGTAGTACCGTGACGGGGTCTGGGGCCAACGTCCTGACTTTC. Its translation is CASSTVTGSGANVLTF.

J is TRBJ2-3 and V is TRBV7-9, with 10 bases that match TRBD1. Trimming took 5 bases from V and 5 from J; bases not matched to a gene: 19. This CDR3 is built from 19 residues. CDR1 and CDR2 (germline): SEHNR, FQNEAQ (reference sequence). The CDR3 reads CASSRRIPKTGGVKDTQYF. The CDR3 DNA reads TGTGCCAGCAGCCGTAGGATACCGAAGACAGGGGGCGTGAAAGATACGCAGTATTTT.

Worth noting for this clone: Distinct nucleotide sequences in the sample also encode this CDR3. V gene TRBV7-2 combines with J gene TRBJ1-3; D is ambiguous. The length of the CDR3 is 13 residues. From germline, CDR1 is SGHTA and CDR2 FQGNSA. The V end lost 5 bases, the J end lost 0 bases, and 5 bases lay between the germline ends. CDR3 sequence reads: CASSLSSGNTIYF. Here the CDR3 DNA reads TGTGCCAGCAGCCTGAGCTCTGGAAACACCATATATTTT.

The CDR3 DNA sequence: TGTGCCAGCAGCGAAAAGTGGGGTCAAGCGGGGATCTCCTACAATGAGCAGTTCTTC. Its translation: CASSEKWGQAGISYNEQFF. The chain combines TRBV7-9 with TRBJ2-1; 7 positions match TRBD2. Germline lookup yields CDR1 SEHNR and CDR2 FQNEAQ (reference sequence). V was pared by 5 bases and J by 0 bases, with 16 bases of the junction left unmatched. The CDR3 contains 19 residues.

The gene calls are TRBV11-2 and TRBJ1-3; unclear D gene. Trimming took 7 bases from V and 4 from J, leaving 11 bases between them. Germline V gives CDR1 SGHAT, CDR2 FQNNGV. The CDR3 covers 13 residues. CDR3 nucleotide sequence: TGTGCCAGCAAAGACATCTCCGGAAACACCATATATTTT. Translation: CASKDISGNTIYF.

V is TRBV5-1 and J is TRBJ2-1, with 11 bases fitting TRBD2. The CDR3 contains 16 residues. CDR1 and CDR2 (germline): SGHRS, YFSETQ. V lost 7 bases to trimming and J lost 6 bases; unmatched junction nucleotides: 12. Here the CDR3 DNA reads TGCGCCAGCTCCAGGAATAGCGGGGGGGTTTTCAATGAGCAGTTCTTC. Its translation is CASSRNSGGVFNEQFF.

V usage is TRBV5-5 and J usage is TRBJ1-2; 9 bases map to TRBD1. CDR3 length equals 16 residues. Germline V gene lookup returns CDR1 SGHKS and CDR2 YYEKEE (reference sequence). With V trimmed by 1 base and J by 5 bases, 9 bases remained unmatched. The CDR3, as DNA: TGTGCCAGCAGCTTGTTCTGGGGACAGGGAGAATATGGCTACACCTTC. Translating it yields CASSLFWGQGEYGYTF.

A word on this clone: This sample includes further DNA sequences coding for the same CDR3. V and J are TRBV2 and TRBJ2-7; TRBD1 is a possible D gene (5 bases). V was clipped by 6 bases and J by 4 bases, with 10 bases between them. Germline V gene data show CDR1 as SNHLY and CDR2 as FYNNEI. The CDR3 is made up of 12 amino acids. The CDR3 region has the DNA TGTGCCAGCAGGGGTCAGGGTTACGAGCAGTACTTC. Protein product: CASRGQGYEQYF.

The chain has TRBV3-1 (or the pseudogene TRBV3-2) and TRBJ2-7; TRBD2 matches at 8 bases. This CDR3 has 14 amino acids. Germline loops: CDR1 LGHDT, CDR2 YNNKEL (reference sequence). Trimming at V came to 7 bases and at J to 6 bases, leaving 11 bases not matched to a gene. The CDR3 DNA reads TGTGCCAGCACCCCGGCGGGGGGTTCGGTCGAGCAGTACTTC. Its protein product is CASTPAGGSVEQYF.

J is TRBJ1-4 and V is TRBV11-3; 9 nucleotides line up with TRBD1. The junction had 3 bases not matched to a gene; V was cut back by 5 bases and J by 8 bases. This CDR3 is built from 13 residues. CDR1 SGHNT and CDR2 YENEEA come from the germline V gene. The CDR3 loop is CASSRGTGEKLFF. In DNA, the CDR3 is TGTGCCAGCAGCCGAGGGACAGGGGAAAAACTGTTTTTT. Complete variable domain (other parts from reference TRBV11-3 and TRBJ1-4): EAGVVQSPRYKIIEKKQPVAFWCNPISGHNTLYWYLQNLGQGPELLIRYENEEAVDDSQLPKDRFSAERLKGVDSTLKIQPAELGDSAVYLCASSRGTGEKLFFGSGTQLSVL.

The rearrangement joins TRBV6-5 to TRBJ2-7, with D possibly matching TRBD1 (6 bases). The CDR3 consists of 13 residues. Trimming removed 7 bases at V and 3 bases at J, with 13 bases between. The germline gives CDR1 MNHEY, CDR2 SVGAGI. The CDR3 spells CASKNQGNYEQYV. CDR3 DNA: TGTGCCAGCAAGAATCAGGGGAACTACGAGCAGTACGTC.

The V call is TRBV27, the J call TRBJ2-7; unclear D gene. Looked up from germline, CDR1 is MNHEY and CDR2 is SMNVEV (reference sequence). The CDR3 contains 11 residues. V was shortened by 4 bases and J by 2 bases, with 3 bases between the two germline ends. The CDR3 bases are TGTGCCAGCAGTTCCGCCTACGAGCAGTACGTC. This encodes CASSSAYEQYV.

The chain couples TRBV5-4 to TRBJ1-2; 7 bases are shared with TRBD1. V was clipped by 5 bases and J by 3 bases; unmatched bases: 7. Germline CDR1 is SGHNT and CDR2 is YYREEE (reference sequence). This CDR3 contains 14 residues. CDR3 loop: CASSSRQGDYGYTF. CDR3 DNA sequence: TGTGCCAGCAGTTCCCGACAGGGAGACTATGGCTACACCTTC.

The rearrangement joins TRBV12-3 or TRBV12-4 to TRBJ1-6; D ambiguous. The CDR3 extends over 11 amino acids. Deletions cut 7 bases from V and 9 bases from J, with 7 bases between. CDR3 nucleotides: TGTGCCAGCACCTCGGGTTCACCCCTCCACTTT. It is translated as CASTSGSPLHF.

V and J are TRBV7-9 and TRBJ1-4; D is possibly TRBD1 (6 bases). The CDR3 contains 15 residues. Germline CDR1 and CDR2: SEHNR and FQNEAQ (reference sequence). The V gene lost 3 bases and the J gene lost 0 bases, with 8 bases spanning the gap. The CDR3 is CASSFPGATNEKLFF. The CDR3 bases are TGTGCCAGCAGCTTCCCAGGGGCAACTAATGAAAAACTGTTTTTT. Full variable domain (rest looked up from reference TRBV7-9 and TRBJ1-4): DTGVSQNPRHKITKRGQNVTFRCDPISEHNRLYWYRQTLGQGPEFLTYFQNEAQLEKSRLLSDRFSAERPKGSFSTLEIQRTEQGDSAMYLCASSFPGATNEKLFFGSGTQLSVL.

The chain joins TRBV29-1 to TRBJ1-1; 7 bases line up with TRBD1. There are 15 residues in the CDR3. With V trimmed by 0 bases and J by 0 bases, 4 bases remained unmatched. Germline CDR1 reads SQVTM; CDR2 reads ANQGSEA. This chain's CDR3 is CSVEEGDSLNTEAFF. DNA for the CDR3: TGCAGCGTTGAAGAAGGGGACAGCCTGAACACTGAAGCTTTCTTT. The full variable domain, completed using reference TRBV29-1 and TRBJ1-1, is SAVISQKPSRDICQRGTSLTIQCQVDSQVTMMFWYRQQPGQSLTLIATANQGSEATYESGFVIDKFPISRPNLTFSTLTVSNMSPEDSSIYLCSVEEGDSLNTEAFFGQGTRLTVV.